This entry is about one TCR beta chain. The data are from a study of radiotherapy plus CTLA-4 blockade in lung cancer. Germline loops: CDR1 MNHNY, CDR2 SVGAGI (reference sequence). The CDR3 totals 15 residues. V lost 2 bases to trimming and J lost 5 bases; unmatched junction nucleotides: 7. TCRdb's table, derived via immunoSEQ multiplex PCR, lists solely in-frame clones and lacks some. The sample yields about 53,000 clones, 84% seen once. The V call is TRBV6-6, the J call TRBJ2-5; TRBD1 matches 8 bases. Specimen: peripheral blood, collected from a patient treated with radiotherapy plus ipilimumab. The source of this sequence is a human donor with non-small cell lung cancer whose response to radiotherapy plus ipilimumab could not be evaluated. CDR3 sequence: CASSYIQGARETQYF. DNA of the CDR3: TGTGCCAGCAGTTACATCCAGGGGGCAAGGGAGACCCAGTACTTC.